A single sample is the source of the 2 T cell receptor beta chains below, sequenced in a study of cytomegalovirus exposure and HLA in healthy donors. PCR was performed using 60 Vbeta and 13 Jbeta primers. Produced via immunoSEQ multiplex PCR; TCRdb's table is partial and in-frame only. This sample's table has 49,000 or so clones. Sequenced input: PBMCs. These receptors all stem from a man aged 40-49 years in good health and CMV-seropositive.

This chain joins TRBV18 and TRBJ1-1, with D possibly matching TRBD1 (5 bases). The V and J ends lost 5 bases and 3 bases respectively, with 10 bases between them. CDR3 length: 13 amino acids. From germline, CDR1 is KGHSH and CDR2 LQKENI. The CDR3 DNA sequence: TGTGCCAGCTCAGCCGCGGGGGACACTGAAGCTTTCTTT. It yields the protein CASSAAGDTEAFF.

The chain joins TRBV5-6 to TRBJ2-7; D is perhaps TRBD2 (5 bases). Germline CDR1 reads SGHDT; CDR2 reads YYEEEE. V dropped 10 bases and J dropped 4 bases, with 15 bases sitting between them. CDR3 length: 12 amino acids. In DNA, the CDR3 is TGTGCCCCCCCATTGGGGAGATACGAGCAGTACTTC. Translated: CAPPLGRYEQYF. Variable domain in full (rest from reference TRBV5-6 and TRBJ2-7): DAGVTQSPTHLIKTRGQQVTLRCSPKSGHDTVSWYQQALGQGPQFIFQYYEEEERQRGNFPDRFSGHQFPNYSSELNVNALLLGDSALYLCAPPLGRYEQYFGPGTRLTVT.